The 4 T cell receptor beta chains presented below share a single source sample, sequenced in a study of metastatic and nonmetastatic thyroid tumors. Prior to thyroid surgery, none of the patients had received any treatment. TCRdb re-called clones via MiXCR from the PCR reads. Of 40,000 to 50,000 clones listed, less than 4.5% are singletons. Material for sequencing was blood. These receptor sequences come from a female donor with papillary thyroid cancer or a benign thyroid nodule (not recorded which). Some clones in this sample may be carry-over from other donors' samples.

This clone has at least ten counts. This chain links TRBV11-3 with TRBJ2-4; D is perhaps TRBD1 (6 bases). Germline V gene sequence: CDR1 SGHNT, CDR2 YENEEA. This CDR3 has 14 amino acids. Trimming cost V 0 bases and J 8 bases, with 11 bases left between them. The DNA of the CDR3 is TGTGCCAGCAGCTTAGAGGCAGGGGATTACATTCAGTACTTC. Its protein is CASSLEAGDYIQYF.

This clone was observed many times. V and J are TRBV5-1 and TRBJ2-5; D is perhaps TRBD2 (5 bases). The CDR3 is made up of 14 amino acids. Germline CDR1 SGHRS, CDR2 YFSETQ. V shed 3 bases and J shed 1 base, with 10 bases lying between them. The CDR3: CASSYRGTQETQYF. For the CDR3, the DNA is TGCGCCAGCAGCTACCGGGGTACCCAAGAGACCCAGTACTTC.

The chain carries TRBV28 and TRBJ1-5; 9 nucleotides line up with TRBD1. J gave up 5 bases and V 3 bases, and 11 bases lay outside the gene matches. The CDR3 extends over 17 amino acids. In germline, CDR1 is MDHEN, CDR2 SYDVKM. CDR3 DNA sequence: TGTGCCAGCAGTTTCGGTCTAAACAGGGGGCGGGATCAGCCCCAGCATTTT. Its protein is CASSFGLNRGRDQPQHF. Full variable domain (rest looked up from reference TRBV28 and TRBJ1-5): DVKVTQSSRYLVKRTGEKVFLECVQDMDHENMFWYRQDPGLGLRLIYFSYDVKMKEKGDIPEGYSVSREKKERFSLILESASTNQTSMYLCASSFGLNRGRDQPQHFGDGTRLSIL.

This clone was picked up many times. The gene calls are TRBV12-3 or TRBV12-4 and TRBJ2-3; TRBD1 or TRBD2 may be the D gene (5 bases each). CDR3 length: 17 amino acids. V lost 6 bases, J lost 2 bases, and 21 bases lay in between. In DNA form, the CDR3 reads TGTGCCAGCAGCCACTGGACCGGGACCCTATCCACAGATACGCAGTATTTT. Translating gives CASSHWTGTLSTDTQYF.